Sequencing of this T cell receptor (beta chain) was carried out in a study of cytomegalovirus exposure and HLA in healthy donors (dated by TCRdb to 2016 to 2017). For the wider study: The 650 to 800 repertoires of the first cohort and the 120 validation repertoires were produced on the same platform, according to a later analysis. The study aimed to test whether cataloging public T cell receptors could reveal signatures of past pathogen exposure. Besides the first cohort of hundreds of subjects, a separate validation cohort made up of over a hundred different subjects was used. To predict cytomegalovirus infection status, the study brought together high-throughput TCR immunosequencing, statistical association of individual TCRs with disease status, and machine learning.

The donors were included in the validation cohort of 130 or so subjects, a group kept apart from the roughly 700-subject first cohort. Receptor amplification or capture employed the immunoSEQ multiplex PCR assay. On the study's bioinformatics: A statistical classification framework was built to diagnose cytomegalovirus status from the catalog of TCR beta chain sequences. TCRdb mirrors the immuneACCESS table, restricted to in-frame sequences. Some clones are absent from its copies; in checked studies, under half trace to an unresolved V gene, and the reason for the others is unknown. Clonal size and the V and J genes are those of that table, whereas D and trimming came from the DNA. This sample holds under 200,000 clones; approximately 89% were observed only once. Together, the top ten hold 4% to 4.5% of the sample. Study-level results and caveats: A few of the identified cytomegalovirus-associated TCR beta chains were confirmed in vitro to be specific for cytomegalovirus antigens. Across donors, most TCR sequences were observed very rarely, whereas some public TCRs were present in many individuals. The classifier was reported to diagnose cytomegalovirus status with high specificity and sensitivity in both the original cohort and the validation cohort. Subsequent analysis determined that TCRs grouped into clusters in the first cohort also showed a tendency toward co-occurrence across the roughly 130 validation repertoires, and about 94% of cluster scores exceeded 0. A later analysis lacked HLA typing for the validation cohort, so it scored co-occurrence in that cohort across all 110 or so repertoires. A total of 150 or so TCR beta chains were listed by the study as associated with cytomegalovirus. The authors suggested that the approach could potentially be generalized to other disease states and immunological phenotypes.

Of note for this clone: The clone's antigen remains unknown. The input lacks base qualities; no much larger clone sits a single base away. The identical CDR3 is also encoded by other nucleotide sequences in the sample.

The germline V gene supplies CDR1 SGHTA and CDR2 FQGTGA. V sheds 6 bases and J sheds 3 bases, leaving 11 bases between their ends. Its CDR3 holds 13 amino acids, cysteine through phenylalanine. Of the read, only the CDR3 DNA is kept; its 39 bases are in frame from base 1. The rearrangement combines TRBV7-3 with TRBJ2-5; TRBD2 could be the D gene, as 6 bases match. This sequence was found in a man between 18 and 29 years old in good health and CMV-seropositive. Material: PBMCs. The CDR3 amino acid sequence is: CASSPGGEETQYF. In nucleotides, the sequence is TGTGCCAGCAGTCCCGGAGGGGAAGAGACCCAGTACTTC.